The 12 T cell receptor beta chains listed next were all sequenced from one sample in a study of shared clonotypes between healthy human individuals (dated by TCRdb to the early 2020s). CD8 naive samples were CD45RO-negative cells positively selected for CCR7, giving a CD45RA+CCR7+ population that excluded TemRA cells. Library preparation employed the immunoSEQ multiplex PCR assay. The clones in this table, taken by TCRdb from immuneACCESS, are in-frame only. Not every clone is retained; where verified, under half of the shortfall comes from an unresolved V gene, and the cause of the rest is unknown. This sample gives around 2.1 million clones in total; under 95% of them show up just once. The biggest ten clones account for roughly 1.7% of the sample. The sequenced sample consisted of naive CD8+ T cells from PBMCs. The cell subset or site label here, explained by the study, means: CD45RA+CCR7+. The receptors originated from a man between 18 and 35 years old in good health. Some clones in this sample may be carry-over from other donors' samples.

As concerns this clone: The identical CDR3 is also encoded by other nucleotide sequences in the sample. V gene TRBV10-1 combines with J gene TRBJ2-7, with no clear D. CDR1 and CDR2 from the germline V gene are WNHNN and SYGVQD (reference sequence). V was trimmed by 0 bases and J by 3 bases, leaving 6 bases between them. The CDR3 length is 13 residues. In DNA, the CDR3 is TGCGCCAGCAGTGAGTCTTGGGGCTACGAGCAGTACTTC. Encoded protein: CASSESWGYEQYF.

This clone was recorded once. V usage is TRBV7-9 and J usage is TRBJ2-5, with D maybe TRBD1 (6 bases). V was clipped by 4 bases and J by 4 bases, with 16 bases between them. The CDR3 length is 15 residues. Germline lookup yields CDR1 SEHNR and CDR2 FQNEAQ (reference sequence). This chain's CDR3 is CASSSNPGALETQYF. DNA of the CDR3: TGTGCCAGCAGCTCTAACCCAGGGGCCCTAGAGACCCAGTACTTC.

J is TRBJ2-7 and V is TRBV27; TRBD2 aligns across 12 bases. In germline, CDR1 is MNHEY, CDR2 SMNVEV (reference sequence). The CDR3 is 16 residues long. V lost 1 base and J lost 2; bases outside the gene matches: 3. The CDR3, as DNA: TGTGCCAGCAGTTTATTTGGGACTAGCGGGCCCTACGAGCAGTACTTC. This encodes CASSLFGTSGPYEQYF.

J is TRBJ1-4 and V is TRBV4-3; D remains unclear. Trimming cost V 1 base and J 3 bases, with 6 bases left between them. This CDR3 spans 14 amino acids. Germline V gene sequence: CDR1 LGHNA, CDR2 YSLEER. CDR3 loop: CASSQGYPNEKLFF. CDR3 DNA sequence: TGCGCCAGCAGCCAAGGCTATCCTAATGAAAAACTGTTTTTT.

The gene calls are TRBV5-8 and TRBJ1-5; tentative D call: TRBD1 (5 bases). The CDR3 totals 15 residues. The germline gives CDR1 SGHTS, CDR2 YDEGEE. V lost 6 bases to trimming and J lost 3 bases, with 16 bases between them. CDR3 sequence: CASNMEGAINQPQHF. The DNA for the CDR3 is TGTGCCAGCAACATGGAAGGGGCGATCAATCAGCCCCAGCATTTT.

CDR3 in DNA: TGTGCCAGCAGCTTAGGGCGACAGGTCCTCTACGAGCAGTACTTC. Encoded protein: CASSLGRQVLYEQYF. The chain is built from TRBV11-2 and TRBJ2-7; a possible D gene is TRBD1 (6 bases). The V end was cut by 1 base, the J end by 3 bases, with 13 bases between. This CDR3 is 15 amino acids long. CDR1 and CDR2 from the germline V gene are SGHAT and FQNNGV.

The CDR3 DNA sequence: TGTGCCAGCTGTAAAGACGGGACAGAGACCTACGAGCAGTACTTC. Protein sequence: CASCKDGTETYEQYF. The chain carries TRBV28 and TRBJ2-7, with 7 bases lining up with TRBD1. J gave up 2 bases and V 8 bases, and 12 bases lay outside the gene matches. This CDR3 is 15 amino acids long. CDR1 MDHEN and CDR2 SYDVKM come from the germline V gene.

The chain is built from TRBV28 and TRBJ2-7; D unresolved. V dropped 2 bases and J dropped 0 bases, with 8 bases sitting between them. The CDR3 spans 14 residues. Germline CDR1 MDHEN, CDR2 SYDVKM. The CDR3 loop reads CASSLRTISYEQYF. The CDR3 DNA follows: TGTGCCAGCAGTTTAAGGACCATCTCCTACGAGCAGTACTTC. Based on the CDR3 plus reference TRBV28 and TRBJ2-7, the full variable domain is DVKVTQSSRYLVKRTGEKVFLECVQDMDHENMFWYRQDPGLGLRLIYFSYDVKMKEKGDIPEGYSVSREKKERFSLILESASTNQTSMYLCASSLRTISYEQYFGPGTRLTVT.

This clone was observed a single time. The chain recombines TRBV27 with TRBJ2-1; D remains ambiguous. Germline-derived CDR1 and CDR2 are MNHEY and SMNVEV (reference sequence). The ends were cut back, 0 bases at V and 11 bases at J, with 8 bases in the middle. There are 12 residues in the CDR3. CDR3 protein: CASSLSHHKQFF. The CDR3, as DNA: TGTGCCAGCAGTTTATCCCATCACAAGCAGTTCTTC.

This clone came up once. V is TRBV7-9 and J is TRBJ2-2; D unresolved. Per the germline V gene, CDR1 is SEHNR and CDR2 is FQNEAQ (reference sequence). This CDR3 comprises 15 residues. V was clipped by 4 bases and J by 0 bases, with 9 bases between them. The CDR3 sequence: CASSWAEANTGELFF. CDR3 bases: TGTGCCAGCAGCTGGGCAGAGGCGAACACCGGGGAGCTGTTTTTT.

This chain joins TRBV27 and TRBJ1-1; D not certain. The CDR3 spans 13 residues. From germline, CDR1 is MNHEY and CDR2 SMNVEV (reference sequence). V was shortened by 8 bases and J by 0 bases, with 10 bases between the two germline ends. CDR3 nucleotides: TGTGCCAGCCGACTATCTTTGAACACTGAAGCTTTCTTT. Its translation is CASRLSLNTEAFF.

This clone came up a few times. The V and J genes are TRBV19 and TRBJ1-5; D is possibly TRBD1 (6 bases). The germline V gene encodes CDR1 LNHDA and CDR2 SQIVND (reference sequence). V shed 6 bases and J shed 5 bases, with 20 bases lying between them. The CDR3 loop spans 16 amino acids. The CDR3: CASRFRRDMADQPQHF. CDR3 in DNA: TGTGCCAGTAGATTTCGGAGGGACATGGCGGATCAGCCCCAGCATTTT.